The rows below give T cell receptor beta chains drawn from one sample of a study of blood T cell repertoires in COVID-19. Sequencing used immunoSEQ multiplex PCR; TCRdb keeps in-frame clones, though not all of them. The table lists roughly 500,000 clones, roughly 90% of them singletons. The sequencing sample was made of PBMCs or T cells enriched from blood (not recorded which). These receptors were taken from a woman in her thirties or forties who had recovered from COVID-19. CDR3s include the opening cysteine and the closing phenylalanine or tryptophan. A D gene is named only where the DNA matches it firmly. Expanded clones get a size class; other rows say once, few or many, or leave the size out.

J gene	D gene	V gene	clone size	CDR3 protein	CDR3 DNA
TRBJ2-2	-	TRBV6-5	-	CASSSGLPNTGELFF	TGTGCCAGCAGCTCGGGACTGCCGAACACCGGGGAGCTGTTTTTT
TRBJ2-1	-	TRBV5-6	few	CASSLVGGEKNEQFF	TGTGCCAGCAGCCTCGTGGGGGGAGAAAAGAATGAGCAGTTCTTC
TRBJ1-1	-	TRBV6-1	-	CASSELDRLTEAFF	TGTGCCAGCAGTGAGTTAGACAGGCTTACTGAAGCTTTCTTT
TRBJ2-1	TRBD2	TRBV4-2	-	CASSPVGTSGEQFF	TGTGCCAGCAGCCCTGTGGGGACTAGCGGTGAGCAGTTCTTC
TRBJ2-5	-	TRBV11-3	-	CASSLGNGGETQYF	TGTGCCAGCAGCTTGGGGAATGGAGGGGAGACCCAGTACTTC
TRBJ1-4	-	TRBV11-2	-	CASSLYRANEKLFF	TGTGCCAGCAGCCTTTACAGGGCGAATGAAAAACTGTTTTTT
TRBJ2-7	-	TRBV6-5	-	CASSYRGEQYF	TGTGCCAGCAGTTACAGAGGCGAGCAGTACTTC
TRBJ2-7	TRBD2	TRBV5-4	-	CASSPSSSGRSYEQYF	TGTGCCAGCAGCCCGAGTTCTAGCGGGAGGTCCTACGAGCAGTACTTC
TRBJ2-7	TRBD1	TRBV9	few	CASSAQQGAHYEQYF	TGTGCCAGCAGCGCCCAACAGGGGGCGCACTACGAGCAGTACTTC
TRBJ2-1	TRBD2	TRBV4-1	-	CASSQGGRLAGRNEQFF	TGCGCCAGCAGCCAAGGAGGTCGACTAGCGGGAAGAAATGAGCAGTTCTTC
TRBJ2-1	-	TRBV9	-	CASSVASQLQAYNEQFF	TGTGCCAGCAGCGTAGCGTCACAGTTACAAGCCTACAATGAGCAGTTCTTC
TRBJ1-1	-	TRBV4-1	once	CASRQGNRGTEAFF	TGCGCCAGCAGACAGGGTAACAGAGGCACTGAAGCTTTCTTT
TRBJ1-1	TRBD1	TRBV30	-	CAWDTGQGAIEAFF	TGTGCCTGGGATACGGGACAGGGAGCCATTGAAGCTTTCTTT
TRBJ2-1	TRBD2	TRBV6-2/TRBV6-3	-	CASSYSQGTGGPGEQFF	TGTGCCAGCAGTTACTCGCAGGGGACGGGAGGGCCTGGGGAGCAGTTCTTC
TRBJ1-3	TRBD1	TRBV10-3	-	CAISGSLDRGRQNTIYF	TGTGCCATCAGTGGGTCCCTCGACAGGGGCCGACAAAACACCATATATTTT
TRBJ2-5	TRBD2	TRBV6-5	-	CASSYSGSGQETQYF	TGTGCCAGCAGTTACTCTGGTAGCGGGCAAGAGACCCAGTACTTC
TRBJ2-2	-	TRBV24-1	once	CATSGSLGRSVTGELFF	TGTGCCACCAGTGGCTCACTCGGGAGAAGTGTCACCGGGGAGCTGTTTTTT
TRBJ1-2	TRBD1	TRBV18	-	CASSPLGDREHGYTF	TGTGCCAGCTCACCACTTGGGGACAGGGAACATGGCTACACCTTC
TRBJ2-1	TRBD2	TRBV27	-	CASSLSRQRESEQFF	TGTGCCAGCAGTTTATCGCGTCAGCGGGAGTCTGAGCAGTTCTTC
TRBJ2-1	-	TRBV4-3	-	CASSPDQRDEQFF	TGCGCCAGCAGCCCTGATCAGCGGGATGAGCAGTTCTTC
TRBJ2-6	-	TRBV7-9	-	CASSLYSGANVLTF	TGTGCCAGCAGCCTTTATTCTGGGGCCAACGTCCTGACTTTC
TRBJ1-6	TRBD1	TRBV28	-	CASREQGASYNSPLHF	TGTGCCAGCAGAGAACAGGGGGCCAGCTATAATTCACCCCTCCACTTT
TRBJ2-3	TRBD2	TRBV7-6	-	CASTSSGTRSTDTQYF	TGTGCCAGCACCTCCTCCGGGACTAGGAGCACAGATACGCAGTATTTT
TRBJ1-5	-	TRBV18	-	CASSPSQGEASNQPQHF	TGTGCCAGCTCACCGTCCCAAGGGGAGGCTAGCAATCAGCCCCAGCATTTT
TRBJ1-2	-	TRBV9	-	CASSVETGLGYTF	TGTGCCAGCAGCGTAGAGACAGGATTAGGTTACACCTTC
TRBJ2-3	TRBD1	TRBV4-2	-	CASSQWTGASTDTQYF	TGTGCCAGCAGCCAGTGGACAGGGGCGTCCACAGATACGCAGTATTTT
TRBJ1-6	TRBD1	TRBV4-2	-	CASSQDLPRTGWYNSPLHF	TGTGCCAGCAGCCAAGATCTCCCGCGGACAGGGTGGTATAATTCACCCCTCCACTTT
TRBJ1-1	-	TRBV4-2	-	CASSQEEGEGTEAFF	TGTGCCAGCAGCCAAGAAGAGGGAGAAGGCACTGAAGCTTTCTTT
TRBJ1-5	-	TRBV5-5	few	CASSLEQAGRNQPQHF	TGTGCCAGCAGCTTGGAACAGGCAGGGCGGAATCAGCCCCAGCATTTT
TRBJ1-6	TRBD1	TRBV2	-	CASFPRQGNSPLHF	TGTGCCAGCTTTCCGCGACAGGGGAATTCACCCCTCCACTTT
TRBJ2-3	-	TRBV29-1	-	CSVEYGGFTDTQYF	TGCAGCGTTGAATACGGGGGATTCACAGATACGCAGTATTTT
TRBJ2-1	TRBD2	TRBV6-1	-	CASSEGGLAGQFF	TGTGCCAGCAGTGAAGGGGGACTAGCCGGGCAGTTCTTC
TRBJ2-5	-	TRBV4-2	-	CASSQDTSPETQYF	TGTGCCAGCAGCCAAGATACTAGCCCAGAGACCCAGTACTTC
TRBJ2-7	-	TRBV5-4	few	CASSSDPTGAYEQYF	TGTGCCAGCAGCTCGGACCCGACAGGAGCCTACGAGCAGTACTTC
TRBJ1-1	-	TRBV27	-	CASSLSPLEGLNTEAFF	TGTGCCAGCAGTTTATCGCCCTTGGAGGGTCTGAACACTGAAGCTTTCTTT
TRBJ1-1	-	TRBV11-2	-	CASSLVIQGAEAFF	TGTGCCAGCAGTTTAGTCATCCAGGGCGCTGAAGCTTTCTTT
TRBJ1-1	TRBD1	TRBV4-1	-	CASSQLQGAHLMNTEAFF	TGCGCCAGCAGCCAGCTCCAGGGGGCCCATCTCATGAACACTGAAGCTTTCTTT
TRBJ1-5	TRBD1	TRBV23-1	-	CASSNRSGQGANQPQHF	TGCGCCAGCAGTAACCGATCAGGACAGGGGGCGAATCAGCCCCAGCATTTT
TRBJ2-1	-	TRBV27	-	CASRAVSYNEQFF	TGTGCCAGCAGAGCGGTGTCCTACAATGAGCAGTTCTTC
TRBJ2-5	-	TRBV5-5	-	CASSPGLPGETQYF	TGTGCCAGCAGCCCTGGACTTCCTGGGGAGACCCAGTACTTC
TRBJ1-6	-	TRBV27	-	CASSSLPRANSPLHF	TGTGCCAGCAGTTCCCTCCCCAGGGCTAATTCACCCCTCCACTTT
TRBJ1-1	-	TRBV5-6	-	CASSGRQTMNTEAFF	TGTGCCAGCAGCGGGCGACAAACCATGAACACTGAAGCTTTCTTT
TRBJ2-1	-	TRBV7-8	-	CASSLAPASNEQFF	TGTGCCAGCAGCTTAGCGCCGGCTAGCAATGAGCAGTTCTTC
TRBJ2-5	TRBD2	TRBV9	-	CASSVTSGRLLETQYF	TGTGCCAGCAGCGTGACTAGCGGGAGATTACTGGAGACCCAGTACTTC
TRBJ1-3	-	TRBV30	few	CASFRPGRGNTIYF	TGTGCCTCTTTCAGACCCGGGAGGGGAAACACCATATATTTT
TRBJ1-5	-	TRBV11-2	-	CASSSQNSNQPQHF	TGTGCCAGCAGCAGCCAAAATAGCAATCAGCCCCAGCATTTT
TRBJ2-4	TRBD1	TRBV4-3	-	CASSQSAGGALIAKNIQYF	TGCGCCAGCAGCCAAAGTGCAGGGGGCGCGTTAATAGCCAAAAACATTCAGTACTTC
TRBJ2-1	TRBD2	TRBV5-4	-	CASSLTSATNEQFF	TGTGCCAGCAGCTTAACTAGCGCCACCAATGAGCAGTTCTTC